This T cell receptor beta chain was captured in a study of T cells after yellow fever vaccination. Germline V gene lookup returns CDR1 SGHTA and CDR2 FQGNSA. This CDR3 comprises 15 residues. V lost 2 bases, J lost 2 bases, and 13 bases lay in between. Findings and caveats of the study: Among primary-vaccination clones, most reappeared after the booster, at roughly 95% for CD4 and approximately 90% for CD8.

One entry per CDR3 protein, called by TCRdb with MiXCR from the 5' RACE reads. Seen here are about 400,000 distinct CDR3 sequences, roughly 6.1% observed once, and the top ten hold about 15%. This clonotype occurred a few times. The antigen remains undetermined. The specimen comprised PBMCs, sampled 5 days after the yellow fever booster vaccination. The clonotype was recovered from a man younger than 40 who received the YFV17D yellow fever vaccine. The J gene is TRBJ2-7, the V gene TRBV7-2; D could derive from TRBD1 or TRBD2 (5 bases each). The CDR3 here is CASSLFGASTYEQYF. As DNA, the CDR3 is TGTGCCAGCAGCTTATTCGGGGCCTCGACCTACGAGCAGTACTTC.